The sequence of this T cell receptor (beta chain) was determined in a study of T cell changes during pregnancy in multiple sclerosis. V lost 5 bases and J lost 5, with 13 bases in between. The CDR3 has 13 amino acids. Germline lookup yields CDR1 SGHVS and CDR2 FNYEAQ. The method was immunoSEQ multiplex PCR; TCRdb's version includes in-frame clones alone and lacks a portion of them. Here the sample spans some 59,000 clones, less than 95% being singletons. V is TRBV7-6 and J is TRBJ2-7; weak D call: TRBD1 (5 bases). The receptor was isolated from a female donor in good health, enrolled as a control in a pregnancy study. The sequenced sample was peripheral blood, obtained in the third trimester of pregnancy. CDR3 in amino acids: CASSVQGVDEQYF. DNA for the CDR3: TGTGCCAGCAGCGTACAAGGGGTCGACGAGCAGTACTTC.